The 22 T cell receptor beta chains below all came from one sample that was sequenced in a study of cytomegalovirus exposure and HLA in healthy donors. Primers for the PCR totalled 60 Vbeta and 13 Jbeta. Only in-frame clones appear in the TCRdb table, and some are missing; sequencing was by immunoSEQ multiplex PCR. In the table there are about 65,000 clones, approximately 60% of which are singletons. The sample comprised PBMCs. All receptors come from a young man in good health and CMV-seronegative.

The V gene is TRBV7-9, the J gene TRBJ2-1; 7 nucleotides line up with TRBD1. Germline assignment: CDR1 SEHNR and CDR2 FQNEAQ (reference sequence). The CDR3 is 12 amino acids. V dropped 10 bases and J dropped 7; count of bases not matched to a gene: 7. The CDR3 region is CATTGVLNEQFF. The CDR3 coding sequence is TGTGCCACCACAGGGGTACTTAATGAGCAGTTCTTC.

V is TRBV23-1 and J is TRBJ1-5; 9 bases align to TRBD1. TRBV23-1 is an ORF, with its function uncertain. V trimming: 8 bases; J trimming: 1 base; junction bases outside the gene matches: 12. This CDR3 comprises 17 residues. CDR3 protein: CASPTNRDRDSNQPQHF. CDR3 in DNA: TGCGCCAGCCCCACGAACCGGGACAGGGACAGCAATCAGCCCCAGCATTTT.

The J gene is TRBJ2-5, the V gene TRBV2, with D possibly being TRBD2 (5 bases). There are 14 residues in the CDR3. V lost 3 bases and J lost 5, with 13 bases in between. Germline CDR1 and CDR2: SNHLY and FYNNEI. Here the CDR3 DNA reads TGTGCCAGCAGTGAGAGTGCGGGTTGGGAGACCCAGTACTTC. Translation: CASSESAGWETQYF.

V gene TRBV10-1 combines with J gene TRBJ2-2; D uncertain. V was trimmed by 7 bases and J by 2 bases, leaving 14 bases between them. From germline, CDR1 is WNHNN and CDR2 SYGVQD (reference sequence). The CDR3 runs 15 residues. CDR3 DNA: TGCGCCAGCAAAAGACTCCCGATTAACACCGGGGAGCTGTTTTTT. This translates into CASKRLPINTGELFF.

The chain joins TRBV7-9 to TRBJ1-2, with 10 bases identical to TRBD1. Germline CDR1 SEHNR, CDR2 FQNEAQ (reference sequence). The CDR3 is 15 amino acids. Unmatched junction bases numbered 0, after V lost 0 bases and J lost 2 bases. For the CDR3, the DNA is TGTGCCAGCAGCTTAGCGGGACAGGGGAACTATGGCTACACCTTC. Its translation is CASSLAGQGNYGYTF.

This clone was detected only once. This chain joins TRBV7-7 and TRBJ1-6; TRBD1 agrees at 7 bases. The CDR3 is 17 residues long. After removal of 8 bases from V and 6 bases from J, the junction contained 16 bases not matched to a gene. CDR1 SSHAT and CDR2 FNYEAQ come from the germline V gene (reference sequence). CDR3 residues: CASGFTGTDFPNSPLHF. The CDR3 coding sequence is TGTGCCAGCGGTTTTACCGGGACAGACTTCCCTAATTCACCCCTCCACTTT.

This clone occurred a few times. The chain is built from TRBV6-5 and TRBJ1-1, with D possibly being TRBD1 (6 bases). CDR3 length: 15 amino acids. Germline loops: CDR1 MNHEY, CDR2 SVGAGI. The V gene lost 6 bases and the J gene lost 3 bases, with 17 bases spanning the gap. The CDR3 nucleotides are TGTGCCAGCAGACGGACCCAGGGGAGGGACACTGAAGCTTTCTTT. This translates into CASRRTQGRDTEAFF.

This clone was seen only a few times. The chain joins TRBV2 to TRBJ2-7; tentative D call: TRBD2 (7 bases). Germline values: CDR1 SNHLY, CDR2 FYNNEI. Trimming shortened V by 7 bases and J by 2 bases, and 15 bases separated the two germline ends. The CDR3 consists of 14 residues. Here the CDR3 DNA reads TGTGCCAGCAAGGATTCCGGGGGGCCCTACGAGCAGTACTTC. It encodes CASKDSGGPYEQYF. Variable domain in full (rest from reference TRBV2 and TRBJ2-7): EPEVTQTPSHQVTQMGQEVILRCVPISNHLYFYWYRQILGQKVEFLVSFYNNEISEKSEIFDDQFSVERPDGSNFTLKIRSTKLEDSAMYFCASKDSGGPYEQYFGPGTRLTVT.

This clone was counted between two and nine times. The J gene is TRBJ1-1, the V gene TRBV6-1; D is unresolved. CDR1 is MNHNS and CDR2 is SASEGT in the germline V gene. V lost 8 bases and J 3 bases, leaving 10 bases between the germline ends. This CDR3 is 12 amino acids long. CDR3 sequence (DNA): TGTGCCAGCTCCCCGGTTTACACTGAAGCTTTCTTT. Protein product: CASSPVYTEAFF.

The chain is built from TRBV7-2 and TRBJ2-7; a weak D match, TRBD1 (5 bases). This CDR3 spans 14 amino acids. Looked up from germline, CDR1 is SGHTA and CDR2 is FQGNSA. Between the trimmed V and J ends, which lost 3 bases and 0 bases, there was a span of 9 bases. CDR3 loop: CASSFRRDSYEQYF. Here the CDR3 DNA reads TGTGCCAGCAGCTTCCGCAGGGACTCCTACGAGCAGTACTTC.

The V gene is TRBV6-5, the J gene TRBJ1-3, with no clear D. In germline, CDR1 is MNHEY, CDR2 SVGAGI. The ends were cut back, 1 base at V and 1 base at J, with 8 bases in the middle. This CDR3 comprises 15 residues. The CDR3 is CASSYFAASGNTIYF. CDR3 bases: TGTGCCAGCAGTTACTTTGCGGCGTCTGGAAACACCATATATTTT.

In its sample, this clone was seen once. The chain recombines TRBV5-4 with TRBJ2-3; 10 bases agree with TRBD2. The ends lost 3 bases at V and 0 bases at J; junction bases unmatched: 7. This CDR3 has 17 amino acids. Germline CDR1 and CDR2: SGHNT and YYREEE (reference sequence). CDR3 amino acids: CASSSTGLAISTDTQYF. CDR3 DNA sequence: TGTGCCAGCAGCTCAACGGGACTAGCGATTAGCACAGATACGCAGTATTTT.

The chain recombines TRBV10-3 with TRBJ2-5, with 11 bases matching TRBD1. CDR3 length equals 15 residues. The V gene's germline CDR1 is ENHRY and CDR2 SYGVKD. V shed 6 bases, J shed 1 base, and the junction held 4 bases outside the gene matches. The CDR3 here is CAISKGQGVQETQYF. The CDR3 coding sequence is TGTGCCATCAGCAAGGGACAGGGGGTCCAAGAGACCCAGTACTTC.

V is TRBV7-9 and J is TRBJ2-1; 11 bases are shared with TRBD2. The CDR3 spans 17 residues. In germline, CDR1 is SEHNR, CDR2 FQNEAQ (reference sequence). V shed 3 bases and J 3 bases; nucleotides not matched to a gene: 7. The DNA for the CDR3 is TGTGCCAGCAGCTTGAGAACTAGCGGGGGTTTCTACAATGAGCAGTTCTTC. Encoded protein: CASSLRTSGGFYNEQFF.

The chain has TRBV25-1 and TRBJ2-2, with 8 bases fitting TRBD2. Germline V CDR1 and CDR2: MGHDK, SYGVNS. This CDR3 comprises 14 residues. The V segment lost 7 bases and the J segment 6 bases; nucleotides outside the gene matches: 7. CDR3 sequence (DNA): TGTGCCAGCACTTCCGGGACTAGTGCCGGGGAGCTGTTTTTT. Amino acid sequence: CASTSGTSAGELFF.

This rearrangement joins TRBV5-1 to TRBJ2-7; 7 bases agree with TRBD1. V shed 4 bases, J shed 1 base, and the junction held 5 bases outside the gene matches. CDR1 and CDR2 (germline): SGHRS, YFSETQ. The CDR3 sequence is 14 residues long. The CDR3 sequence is CASSASTGSYEQYF. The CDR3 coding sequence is TGCGCCAGCAGCGCCTCGACAGGGTCCTACGAGCAGTACTTC.

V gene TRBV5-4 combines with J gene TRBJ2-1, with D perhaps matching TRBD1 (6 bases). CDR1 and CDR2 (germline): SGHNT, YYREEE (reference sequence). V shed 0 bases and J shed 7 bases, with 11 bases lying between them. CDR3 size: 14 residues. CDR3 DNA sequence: TGTGCCAGCAGCTTGGTTCAGGGGTGGAATGAGCAGTTCTTC. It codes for CASSLVQGWNEQFF.

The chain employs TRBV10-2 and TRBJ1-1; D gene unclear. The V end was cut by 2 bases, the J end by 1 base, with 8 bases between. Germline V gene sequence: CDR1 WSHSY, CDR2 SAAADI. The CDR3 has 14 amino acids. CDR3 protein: CASSEIAGNTEAFF. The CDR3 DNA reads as TGCGCCAGCAGTGAGATTGCGGGGAACACTGAAGCTTTCTTT.

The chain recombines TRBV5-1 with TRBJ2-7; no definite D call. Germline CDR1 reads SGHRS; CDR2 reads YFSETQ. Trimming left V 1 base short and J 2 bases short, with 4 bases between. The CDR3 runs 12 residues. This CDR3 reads CASSLSAYEQYF. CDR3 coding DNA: TGCGCCAGCAGCTTGTCCGCCTACGAGCAGTACTTC.

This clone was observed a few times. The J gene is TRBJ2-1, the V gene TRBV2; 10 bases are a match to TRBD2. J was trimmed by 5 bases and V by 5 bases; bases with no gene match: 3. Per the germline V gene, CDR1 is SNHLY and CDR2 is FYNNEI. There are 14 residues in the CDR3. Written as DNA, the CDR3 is TGTGCCAGCAGTCCGGGACTAGCGAACAATGAGCAGTTCTTC. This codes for CASSPGLANNEQFF. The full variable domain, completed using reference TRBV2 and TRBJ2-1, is EPEVTQTPSHQVTQMGQEVILRCVPISNHLYFYWYRQILGQKVEFLVSFYNNEISEKSEIFDDQFSVERPDGSNFTLKIRSTKLEDSAMYFCASSPGLANNEQFFGPGTRLTVL.

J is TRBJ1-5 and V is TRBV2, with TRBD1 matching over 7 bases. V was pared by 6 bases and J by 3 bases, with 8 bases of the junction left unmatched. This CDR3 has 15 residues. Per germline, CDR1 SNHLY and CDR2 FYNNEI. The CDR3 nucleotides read TGTGCCAGCAGCCCCCCCGGGACAGTCAATCAGCCCCAGCATTTT. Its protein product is CASSPPGTVNQPQHF. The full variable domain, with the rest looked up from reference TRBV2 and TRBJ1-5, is EPEVTQTPSHQVTQMGQEVILRCVPISNHLYFYWYRQILGQKVEFLVSFYNNEISEKSEIFDDQFSVERPDGSNFTLKIRSTKLEDSAMYFCASSPPGTVNQPQHFGDGTRLSIL.

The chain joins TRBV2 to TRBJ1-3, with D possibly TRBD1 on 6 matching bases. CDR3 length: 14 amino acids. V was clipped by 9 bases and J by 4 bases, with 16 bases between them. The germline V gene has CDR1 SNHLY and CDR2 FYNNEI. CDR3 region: CARGTGTRGNTIYF. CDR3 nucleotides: TGTGCCAGGGGTACCGGGACAAGGGGAAACACCATATATTTT.